One sample yielded the 12 T cell receptor beta chains listed below, sequenced in a study of neurological immune-mediated disorders. TCRdb used MiXCR to reprocess the 5' RACE reads, holding one entry per CDR3 protein. The repertoire holds 55,000 to 70,000 distinct CDR3 sequences, with 10% to 12% as singletons. The sample was PBMCs. All receptors come from a man in his sixties in good health.

Ten or more counts support this clonotype. J is TRBJ2-1 and V is TRBV5-5, with D tentatively TRBD2 (6 bases). The CDR3 extends over 13 amino acids. Germline assignment: CDR1 SGHKS and CDR2 YYEKEE (reference sequence). Trimming cost V 4 bases and J 11 bases, with 16 bases left between them. The CDR3 DNA reads TGTGCCAGCAGCATCGGGACTTCTTATCAGCAGTTCTTC. Translation gives CASSIGTSYQQFF.

The chain recombines TRBV7-3 with TRBJ1-1; weak D call: TRBD1 (6 bases). The germline V gene has CDR1 SGHTA and CDR2 FQGTGA. Trimming shortened V by 5 bases and J by 2 bases, and 12 bases separated the two germline ends. The length of the CDR3 is 14 residues. This chain's CDR3 is CASSGGTTNTEAFF. The DNA for the CDR3 is TGTGCCAGCAGCGGCGGGACAACTAACACTGAAGCTTTCTTT. Looking up the rest from reference TRBV7-3 and TRBJ1-1 gives the full variable domain: GAGVSQTPSNKVTEKGKYVELRCDPISGHTALYWYRQSLGQGPEFLIYFQGTGAADDSGLPNDRFFAVRPEGSVSTLKIQRTERGDSAVYLCASSGGTTNTEAFFGQGTRLTVV.

This clonotype was detected many times. V gene TRBV14 combines with J gene TRBJ2-1; tentatively, D is TRBD2 (6 bases). The CDR3 totals 16 residues. Germline V gene sequence: CDR1 SGHDN, CDR2 FVKESK. V lost 2 bases and J lost 2, with 13 bases in between. The CDR3 protein is CASSQHSGLPYNEQFF. The CDR3, as DNA: TGTGCCAGCAGCCAACACAGCGGGTTGCCCTACAATGAGCAGTTCTTC.

In its sample, this clonotype was seen many times. The chain joins TRBV20-1 to TRBJ2-1, with 16 bases lining up with TRBD2. The CDR3 is 17 amino acids. Germline CDR1 is DFQATT and CDR2 is SNEGSKA (reference sequence). V lost 5 bases, J lost 5 bases, and 9 bases stayed unmatched. CDR3 nucleotide sequence: TGCAGTGCTGTCAGGGGGACTAGCGGGGGGGGCGACAATGAGCAGTTCTTC. It yields the protein CSAVRGTSGGGDNEQFF.

This clonotype came up a few times. This chain links TRBV28 with TRBJ2-7, with 7 bases matching TRBD1. V gave up 7 bases and J gave up 4 bases; unmatched junction bases: 7. The CDR3 consists of 13 residues. CDR1 is MDHEN and CDR2 is SYDVKM in the germline V gene. The CDR3 is CASMTGQRYEQYF. The CDR3 DNA reads as TGTGCCAGCATGACAGGGCAAAGGTACGAGCAGTACTTC. Full variable domain (outside the CDR3, taken from reference TRBV28 and TRBJ2-7): DVKVTQSSRYLVKRTGEKVFLECVQDMDHENMFWYRQDPGLGLRLIYFSYDVKMKEKGDIPEGYSVSREKKERFSLILESASTNQTSMYLCASMTGQRYEQYFGPGTRLTVT.

This clonotype is deemed medium-sized. The chain has TRBV5-1 and TRBJ1-2, with D possibly TRBD1 on 5 matching bases. This CDR3 region has 13 residues. The germline V and J ends were trimmed by 7 bases and 3 bases, with 13 bases remaining between them. Germline V CDR1 and CDR2: SGHRS, YFSETQ. Here the CDR3 reads CASRSGSYYGYTF. The CDR3 DNA sequence: TGCGCCAGCCGATCAGGGAGTTACTATGGCTACACCTTC.

This clonotype was seen many times. The chain joins TRBV5-5 to TRBJ2-3; 11 bases line up with TRBD2. The CDR3 sequence is 17 residues long. In germline, CDR1 is SGHKS, CDR2 YYEKEE (reference sequence). Unmatched junction bases numbered 9, after V lost 5 bases and J lost 1 base. The CDR3 nucleotides are TGTGCCAGCAGTTCTCATGGGGGACTAGCGGGCACAGATACGCAGTATTTT. Protein: CASSSHGGLAGTDTQYF.

This clonotype has a count of ten or more. This chain uses TRBV20-1 with TRBJ1-3; D remains ambiguous. The CDR3 has 11 residues. Trimming left V 3 bases short and J 2 bases short, with 2 bases between. Germline lookup yields CDR1 DFQATT and CDR2 SNEGSKA (reference sequence). The CDR3 DNA sequence: TGCAGTGCTAGTCCTGGAAACACCATATATTTT. Its protein product is CSASPGNTIYF.

This clonotype was observed at least ten times. The V gene is TRBV7-2, the J gene TRBJ1-3; possible D gene TRBD1, 5 bases. This CDR3 contains 16 residues. V shed 1 base and J shed 0 bases, with 10 bases lying between them. Germline V gene data show CDR1 as SGHTA and CDR2 as FQGNSA. CDR3 amino acids: CASSLGGDGSGNTIYF. CDR3 nucleotide sequence: TGTGCCAGCAGCTTAGGGGGGGACGGCTCTGGAAACACCATATATTTT.

This clonotype was recorded at least ten times. This sequence joins TRBV12-3 or TRBV12-4 and TRBJ2-1; D is unclear. The CDR3 contains 11 residues. V dropped 2 bases and J dropped 9 bases, with 5 bases sitting between them. The CDR3 spells CASSLKSEQFF. CDR3 in DNA: TGTGCCAGCAGTTTAAAGAGTGAGCAGTTCTTC.

This clonotype has a count of ten or more. The CDR3 loop is CASTLIKDNEQFF. In nucleotides, the CDR3 is TGTGCCAGCACTCTTATCAAGGACAATGAGCAGTTCTTC. The rearrangement links TRBV28 to TRBJ2-1; no clear D. Germline-derived CDR1 and CDR2 are MDHEN and SYDVKM. The ends were cut back, 7 bases at V and 5 bases at J, with 12 bases in the middle. The CDR3 sequence is 13 residues long. The whole variable domain, filled in from reference TRBV28 and TRBJ2-1, reads DVKVTQSSRYLVKRTGEKVFLECVQDMDHENMFWYRQDPGLGLRLIYFSYDVKMKEKGDIPEGYSVSREKKERFSLILESASTNQTSMYLCASTLIKDNEQFFGPGTRLTVL.

This clonotype has ten or more counts. The gene calls are TRBV7-2 and TRBJ2-2; D possibly matches TRBD1 or TRBD2 (5 bases each). V was trimmed by 7 bases and J by 2 bases, leaving 17 bases between them. The CDR3 loop spans 16 amino acids. Germline lookup yields CDR1 SGHTA and CDR2 FQGNSA. The CDR3 here is CASTPGLAGNTGELFF. The CDR3, as DNA: TGTGCCAGCACCCCAGGGCTAGCTGGTAACACCGGGGAGCTGTTTTTT.